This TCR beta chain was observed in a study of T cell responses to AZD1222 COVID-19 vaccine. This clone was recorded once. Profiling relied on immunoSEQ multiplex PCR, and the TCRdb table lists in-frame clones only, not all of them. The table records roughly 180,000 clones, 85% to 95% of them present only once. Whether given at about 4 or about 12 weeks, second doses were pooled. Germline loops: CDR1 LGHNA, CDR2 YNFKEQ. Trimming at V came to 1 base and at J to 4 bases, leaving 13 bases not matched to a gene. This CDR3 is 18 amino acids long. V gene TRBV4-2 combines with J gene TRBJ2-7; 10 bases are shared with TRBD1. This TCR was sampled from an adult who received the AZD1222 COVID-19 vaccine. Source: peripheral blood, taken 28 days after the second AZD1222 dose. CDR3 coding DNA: TGTGCCAGCAGCCAAGCTCTAACGTTGGGACAGGGGAGGTACGAGCAGTACTTC. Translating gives CASSQALTLGQGRYEQYF.